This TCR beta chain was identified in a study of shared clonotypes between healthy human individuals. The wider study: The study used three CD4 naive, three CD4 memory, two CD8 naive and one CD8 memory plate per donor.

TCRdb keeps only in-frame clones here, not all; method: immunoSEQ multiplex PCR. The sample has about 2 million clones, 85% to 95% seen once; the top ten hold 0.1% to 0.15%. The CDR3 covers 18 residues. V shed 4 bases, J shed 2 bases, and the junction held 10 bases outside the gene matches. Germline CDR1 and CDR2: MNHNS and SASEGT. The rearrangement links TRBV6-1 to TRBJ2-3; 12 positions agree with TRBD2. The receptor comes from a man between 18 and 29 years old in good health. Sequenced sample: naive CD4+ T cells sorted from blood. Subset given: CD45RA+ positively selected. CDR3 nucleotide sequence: TGTGCCAGCAGTGCACTAGCGGGAGGACCAAAATCCACAGATACGCAGTATTTT. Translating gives CASSALAGGPKSTDTQYF.